This entry describes one TCR beta chain. Its recognized antigen is unknown. No quality values exist for individual bases; no much larger clone is one base distant. The data are from a study of T cell repertoires in ileal Crohn's disease (dated by TCRdb to the late 2010s). At the level of the whole study: At the time of surgery, roughly 34% of patients were active smokers, and the median duration of disease was around eight years. About half of the patients received postoperative therapy: about a dozen received thiopurines and roughly 19 received anti-TNF agents. A Rutgeerts score higher than i0 was the definition used for endoscopic postoperative recurrence. The study ran alongside a multicentre cohort designed to identify predictors of early endoscopic recurrence after ileocolonic resection. Surgery was performed for a complication in all patients, with stricturing disease in roughly 61% and penetrating disease in approximately 40%. TCR repertoire analysis was performed in a few dozen Crohn's disease patients drawn from a prospective multicentre cohort. A total of 170 or so mucosal samples from roughly 50 patients were sequenced, with samples obtained at several locations on the surgical specimen and at postoperative endoscopy. Study-wide conclusions, independent of this receptor: A significantly higher proportion of clonal expansions was observed in active smokers at surgery than in non-smokers (roughly 24% vs 19%, p=0.02). Only a subgroup of patients, of unstated size, had mucosal CD4 and CD8 T cells sorted and sequenced. Compared with CD4 T cells, sorted CD8 T cells contained more high-frequency clones, which suggests that the mucosal expansions were mostly CD8. Endoscopic recurrence was linked to a higher percentage of high-frequency clones at surgery, and recurrence occurred in every patient whose clonality exceeded 26.8% (18/57).

To be eligible, patients had to be adults with ileal or ileocolonic Crohn's disease and an indication for ileocolonic resection. Whole ileal mucosal biopsies were kept frozen at -80 degrees C prior to DNA extraction. Genomic DNA was isolated from frozen whole biopsies using a TRizol-based method, and the DNA was quantified with a NanoDrop 2000 spectrophotometer. Sequences LNHDA (CDR1) and SQIVND (CDR2) are obtained from the germline V gene (reference sequence). The CDR3 goes from the cysteine to the phenylalanine over 15 residues. Only the CDR3 DNA stays, 45 bases, in frame from base 1. Germline trimming amounts to 8 bases on V and 6 bases on J, with 11 as the count of junction bases outside the gene matches. Approximately 550 nanograms of biopsy DNA per sample were submitted for commercial TCRB immunosequencing. A two-step, amplification bias-controlled multiplex PCR was used by Adaptive Biotechnology to amplify CDR3 regions from genomic DNA. Primers for every V and J gene segment were used in the first PCR, and barcodes and Illumina adapters were added in the second PCR. CDR3 libraries were sequenced using an Illumina instrument. As for the original processing: The analysis used both the pipelines supplied by the vendor and custom analysis of the raw data in R/Bioconductor with R version 3.3.0. Clonality, ranging from 0 to 1, was calculated as the inverse of the normalised Shannon entropy of all productive clones. High-frequency clones were defined as the repertoire share of the top 100 clones, retaining only clones passing a 95% confidence test. Overlap between samples was measured with the Morisita-Horn index, while repertoire diversity was measured with the Simpson index. In TCRdb, the immuneACCESS table is reduced to in-frame sequences with V and J assigned. These tables do not hold every clone; where another copy was compared, an unresolved V gene accounts for under half, and the others remain unexplained. The V and J calls and clone size are taken from that table; D and trimming were inferred from the DNA. Recorded for this sample are some 6,600 clones; nearly 85% of them occurred a single time. The top ten constitute about 5% of the sample.

Input material: ileal tissue. The rearrangement combines TRBV19 with TRBJ2-7; a stretch of 12 junction bases matches TRBD2. The TCR sequence derives from an adult with Crohn's disease. The DNA is as follows: TGTGCCAGTCGGAGTGGACTAGCGGGGAAAAGCGAGCAGTACTTC. Its amino acids are CASRSGLAGKSEQYF.